Below are 23 T cell receptor beta chains sequenced from a single sample in a study of CD8 T cells in ankylosing spondylitis. From the 5' RACE reads, TCRdb called clonotypes with MiXCR, one entry per CDR3 protein. In the table there are 230,000 or so distinct CDR3 sequences, 18% of which are singletons. Sequencing was done on a sample of blood, either unsorted or a sorted T cell fraction (not recorded which). The receptors originated from a male donor with ankylosing spondylitis or in good health (not recorded which).

This clonotype was picked up many times. The chain couples TRBV10-3 to TRBJ2-1; 13 bases match TRBD2. The CDR3 is 16 residues long. CDR1 ENHRY and CDR2 SYGVKD come from the germline V gene. V shed 5 bases and J 4 bases; nucleotides not matched to a gene: 5. The CDR3 sequence: CAISQGLAGDYNEQFF. The CDR3 DNA is TGTGCCATCAGTCAAGGACTAGCGGGGGATTACAATGAGCAGTTCTTC.

In its sample, this clonotype was seen a few times. The chain combines TRBV5-1 with TRBJ2-3; D perhaps matches TRBD2 (6 bases). Germline loops: CDR1 SGHRS, CDR2 YFSETQ. This CDR3 comprises 16 residues. V was pared by 3 bases and J by 0 bases, with 14 bases between. CDR3 coding DNA: TGCGCCAGCAGCTCAATGGAAAGCGGGAGCACAGATACGCAGTATTTT. This encodes CASSSMESGSTDTQYF.

This clonotype was found a few times. The genes are TRBV29-1 and TRBJ2-7; D is uncertain. The V end was cut by 3 bases, the J end by 5 bases, with 14 bases between. This CDR3 spans 13 amino acids. CDR1 is SQVTM and CDR2 is ANQGSEA in the germline V gene. CDR3 bases: TGCAGCGTTGAGAAGGCAGCTCGGGACGAGCAGTACTTC. Protein sequence: CSVEKAARDEQYF.

The V and J genes are TRBV27 and TRBJ2-1; D ambiguous. The length of the CDR3 is 15 residues. Germline lookup yields CDR1 MNHEY and CDR2 SMNVEV (reference sequence). V gave up 1 base and J gave up 4 bases, with 11 bases separating them. The CDR3 loop is CASSLYWQEYNEQFF. CDR3 DNA sequence: TGTGCCAGCAGTTTATATTGGCAGGAGTACAATGAGCAGTTCTTC.

This clonotype was seen at least ten times. The chain has TRBV29-1 and TRBJ2-1; the D is unclear. The CDR3 runs 12 residues. The ends were cut back, 3 bases at V and 7 bases at J, with 10 bases in the middle. Germline loops: CDR1 SQVTM, CDR2 ANQGSEA. CDR3 in amino acids: CSVDTSLNEQFF. The CDR3 DNA is TGCAGCGTTGACACTTCTCTGAATGAGCAGTTCTTC.

This clonotype showed up many times. The chain has TRBV20-1 and TRBJ1-1; no definite D call. CDR1 is DFQATT, CDR2 SNEGSKA, per germline (reference sequence). The CDR3 loop spans 10 amino acids. Trimming took 1 base from V and 11 from J, leaving 8 bases between them. The CDR3 spells CSARGPEAFF. In DNA form, the CDR3 reads TGCAGTGCTAGAGGGCCAGAGGCTTTCTTT.

The table lists this clonotype with a few counts. The chain's CDR3 is CRVRDDGIVEQFF. CDR3 nucleotide sequence: TGCAGGGTCCGGGACGACGGCATTGTTGAGCAGTTCTTC. This chain joins TRBV20-1 and TRBJ2-1, with D perhaps matching TRBD1 or TRBD2 (5 bases each). Germline lookup yields CDR1 DFQATT and CDR2 SNEGSKA (reference sequence). The CDR3 length is 13 residues.

The chain is built from TRBV4-3 and TRBJ1-2, with D possibly matching TRBD1 (5 bases). The CDR3 extends over 15 amino acids. Germline V CDR1 and CDR2: LGHNA, YSLEER. V was cut by 0 bases and J by 8 bases, with 16 bases left in between. CDR3 sequence (DNA): TGCGCCAGCAGCCAAGACCCCGGGGCGGCCCGGGGCTACACCTTC. Protein product: CASSQDPGAARGYTF.

The chain uses TRBV29-1 and TRBJ2-1, with D possibly matching TRBD2 (6 bases). Germline V gene sequence: CDR1 SQVTM, CDR2 ANQGSEA. This CDR3 has 14 amino acids. V was shortened by 8 bases and J by 0 bases, with 14 bases between the two germline ends. The CDR3 spells CSSGIADSYNEQFF. The CDR3 bases are TGCAGCTCCGGGATAGCGGACTCCTACAATGAGCAGTTCTTC.

There are many counts of this clonotype. The chain has TRBV4-1 and TRBJ2-2; unclear D gene. The germline gives CDR1 MGHRA, CDR2 YSYEKL. The ends were cut back, 1 base at V and 0 bases at J, with 9 bases in the middle. The CDR3 contains 16 residues. The CDR3 spells CASSQGVGTNTGELFF. In nucleotides, the CDR3 is TGCGCCAGCAGCCAAGGAGTAGGGACGAACACCGGGGAGCTGTTTTTT.

The CDR3 reads CASSPWDVDEAFF. In DNA form, the CDR3 reads TGTGCCAGCAGCCCATGGGACGTGGATGAAGCTTTCTTT. The chain is built from TRBV7-9 and TRBJ1-1; TRBD1 is a possible D gene (5 bases). Germline assignment: CDR1 SEHNR and CDR2 FQNEAQ (reference sequence). The CDR3 covers 13 residues. V was pared by 5 bases and J by 7 bases, with 14 bases between.

The V gene is TRBV15, the J gene TRBJ2-5; D gene uncertain. V lost 6 bases to trimming and J lost 2 bases, with 13 bases between them. There are 14 residues in the CDR3. Germline assignment: CDR1 LNHNV and CDR2 YYDKDF (reference sequence). The chain's CDR3 is CATSNVGPQETQYF. CDR3 nucleotide sequence: TGTGCCACCAGTAATGTGGGCCCGCAAGAGACCCAGTACTTC.

Notes on this clonotype: The junction departs from the called germline gene at one end, perhaps through a read error. The rearrangement joins TRBV4-1 to TRBJ2-1; D not resolved. The CDR3 is 13 amino acids. CDR1 and CDR2 (germline): MGHRA, YSYEKL. The CDR3 region has the DNA TGCACCAGCAGCCAAACATCCTACAATGAGCAGTTCTTC. Amino acids: CTSSQTSYNEQFF.

This clonotype was picked up a small number of times. The chain couples TRBV10-3 to TRBJ2-3; perhaps TRBD2 as D (6 bases). The germline V and J ends were trimmed by 0 bases and 1 base, with 11 bases remaining between them. This CDR3 has 16 amino acids. Per germline, CDR1 ENHRY and CDR2 SYGVKD. The CDR3: CAISESREARTDTQYF. As DNA, the CDR3 is TGTGCCATCAGTGAGTCGAGGGAGGCCCGCACAGATACGCAGTATTTT.

This clonotype has a count of ten or more. J is TRBJ1-4 and V is TRBV4-2; D is possibly TRBD1 (5 bases). The CDR3 length is 15 residues. From germline, CDR1 is LGHNA and CDR2 YNFKEQ. Trimming removed 0 bases from V and 11 bases from J, with 16 bases in between. The CDR3 DNA is TGTGCCAGCAGCCAAGATTACGGGGCGGCGTGGAAACTGTTTTTT. It specifies CASSQDYGAAWKLFF.

This clonotype was counted a few times. The gene calls are TRBV6-2 or TRBV6-3 and TRBJ2-3; D uncertain. Trimming took off 4 bases at V and 0 bases at J, with 8 bases between the two ends. This CDR3 spans 14 amino acids. The germline CDR1 and CDR2 sequences are MNHEY and SVGEGT. CDR3 nucleotide sequence: TGTGCCAGCAGTTTCACGGAGAGCACAGATACGCAGTATTTT. Translated, it gives CASSFTESTDTQYF.

V usage is TRBV7-6 and J usage is TRBJ2-5, with D tentatively TRBD1 (5 bases). The CDR3 runs 14 residues. CDR1 is SGHVS and CDR2 is FNYEAQ in the germline V gene. Trimming removed 10 bases at V and 5 bases at J, with 20 bases between. The CDR3, as DNA: TGTGCCACTCAGCACAGGAGTACTGGGGAGACCCAGTACTTC. It is translated as CATQHRSTGETQYF.

V and J are TRBV10-3 and TRBJ2-5; TRBD2 might be the D (5 bases). Trimming took 8 bases from V and 5 from J, leaving 6 bases between them. Germline loops: CDR1 ENHRY, CDR2 SYGVKD. The CDR3 is made up of 10 amino acids. DNA of the CDR3: TGTGCCATCGGAGGCGAGACCCAGTACTTC. Protein sequence: CAIGGETQYF.

There are a few counts of this clonotype. The chain uses TRBV28 and TRBJ1-5, with D possibly matching TRBD1 (6 bases). Trimming removed 6 bases at V and 6 bases at J, with 12 bases between. This CDR3 spans 13 amino acids. Germline CDR1 reads MDHEN; CDR2 reads SYDVKM. The DNA for the CDR3 is TGTGCCAGCAGCCTGGGGGCTATTCAGCCCCAGCATTTT. Amino acid sequence: CASSLGAIQPQHF. Complete variable domain (other parts from reference TRBV28 and TRBJ1-5): DVKVTQSSRYLVKRTGEKVFLECVQDMDHENMFWYRQDPGLGLRLIYFSYDVKMKEKGDIPEGYSVSREKKERFSLILESASTNQTSMYLCASSLGAIQPQHFGDGTRLSIL.

The rearrangement links TRBV20-1 to TRBJ2-7; a weak D match, TRBD1 (6 bases). This CDR3 is built from 14 residues. Trimming left V 2 bases short and J 0 bases short, with 11 bases between. Looked up from germline, CDR1 is DFQATT and CDR2 is SNEGSKA (reference sequence). CDR3 nucleotide sequence: TGCAGTGCTAGATCCTGGGACAACTCCTACGAGCAGTACTTC. Amino acid sequence: CSARSWDNSYEQYF.

The rearrangement joins TRBV9 to TRBJ1-2, with D unresolved. The germline V and J ends were trimmed by 3 bases and 4 bases, with 4 bases remaining between them. This CDR3 is built from 11 residues. Germline V CDR1 and CDR2: SGDLS, YYNGEE. CDR3 DNA: TGTGCCAGCAGCGGGGTCTATGGCTACACCTTC. Protein product: CASSGVYGYTF.

CDR3 sequence reads: CASSGDHLGSTDTQYF. The CDR3 bases are TGTGCCAGCAGCGGGGACCACTTGGGGTCCACAGATACGCAGTATTTT. The V gene is TRBV9, the J gene TRBJ2-3; D possibly matches TRBD1 or TRBD2 (5 bases each). The CDR3 is 16 amino acids. The V end was cut by 3 bases, the J end by 2 bases, with 16 bases between. Germline-derived CDR1 and CDR2 are SGDLS and YYNGEE.

The sample holds a few counts of this clonotype. The chain uses TRBV6-1 and TRBJ2-4; either TRBD1 or TRBD2 may supply D (6 bases each). This CDR3 has 18 residues. Trimming stripped 6 bases from V and 0 bases from J, with 21 bases between. Looked up from germline, CDR1 is MNHNS and CDR2 is SASEGT. For the CDR3, the DNA is TGTGCCAGCAGCGCGGACAGACCAAGGGAGGTAGCCAAAAACATTCAGTACTTC. It is translated as CASSADRPREVAKNIQYF.